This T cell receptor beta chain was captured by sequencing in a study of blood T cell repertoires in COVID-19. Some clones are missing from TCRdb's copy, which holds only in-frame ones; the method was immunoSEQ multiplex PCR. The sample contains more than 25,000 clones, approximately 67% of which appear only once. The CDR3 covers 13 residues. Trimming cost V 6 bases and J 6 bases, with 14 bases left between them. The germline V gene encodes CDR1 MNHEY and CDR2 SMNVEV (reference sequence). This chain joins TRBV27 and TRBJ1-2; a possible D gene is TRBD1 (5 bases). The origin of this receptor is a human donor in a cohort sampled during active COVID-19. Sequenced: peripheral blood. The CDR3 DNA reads TGTGCCAGCAGCCCCGCCGGGGGGGATGGCTACACCTTC. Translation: CASSPAGGDGYTF.